This TCR beta chain derives from a study of OX40 agonist ivuxolimab in advanced cancers. Whole-study context: Dose-escalation cases comprised hepatocellular carcinoma, melanoma, renal cell or head and neck cancer. Males comprised about 84% of the group, whose mean age was approximately 62 years (range about 20 to 85). Regarding the study as a whole: Among the lowest peripheral clonal expansion occurred in 0.1-3.0 mg/kg partial responders.

Measured with immunoSEQ multiplex PCR; TCRdb has only the in-frame clones, and not every one. Here the sample spans roughly 58,000 clones, more than 85% being singletons. As concerns this clone: Antigen unknown.

The sequencing here drew on CD4+ or CD8+ T cells sorted from blood, taken in a trial of the OX40 agonist ivuxolimab. The origin of this receptor is an adult with an advanced solid tumor such as melanoma, head and neck, liver or kidney cancer.

In nucleotides, the CDR3 is TGTGCCAGCAACTCGGAGCTCACAGATACGCAGTATTTT. Its protein is CASNSELTDTQYF. The rearrangement links TRBV28 to TRBJ2-3; the D is unclear. V lost 7 bases and J lost 2, with 10 bases in between. CDR3 length: 13 residues. In germline, CDR1 is MDHEN, CDR2 SYDVKM.